This T cell receptor (beta chain) was sequenced for a study of blood T cell repertoires in COVID-19. Turning to the study itself: There were acute and convalescent COVID-19 samples, and they came from the United States, Italy and Spain.

CDR3 length: 15 amino acids. Trimming left V 0 bases short and J 3 bases short, with 12 bases between. Germline CDR1 reads LGHNA; CDR2 reads YSLEER. Original processing notes: Nucleated cell counts were estimated from reference gene primer amplification. Method: immunoSEQ multiplex PCR; TCRdb's copy keeps in-frame clones and lacks some. Clonal size and the V and J genes are those of that table, whereas D and trimming came from the DNA. Of more than 200,000 clones listed, around 85% are singletons. Sequenced material: peripheral blood. The origin of this receptor is a woman between 50 and 59 years old with acute or convalescent COVID-19. V gene TRBV4-3 combines with J gene TRBJ2-7; TRBD2 is a possible D gene (5 bases). The CDR3 sequence: CASSQDREPFYEQYF. CDR3 in DNA: TGCGCCAGCAGCCAAGATAGGGAGCCATTCTACGAGCAGTACTTC.